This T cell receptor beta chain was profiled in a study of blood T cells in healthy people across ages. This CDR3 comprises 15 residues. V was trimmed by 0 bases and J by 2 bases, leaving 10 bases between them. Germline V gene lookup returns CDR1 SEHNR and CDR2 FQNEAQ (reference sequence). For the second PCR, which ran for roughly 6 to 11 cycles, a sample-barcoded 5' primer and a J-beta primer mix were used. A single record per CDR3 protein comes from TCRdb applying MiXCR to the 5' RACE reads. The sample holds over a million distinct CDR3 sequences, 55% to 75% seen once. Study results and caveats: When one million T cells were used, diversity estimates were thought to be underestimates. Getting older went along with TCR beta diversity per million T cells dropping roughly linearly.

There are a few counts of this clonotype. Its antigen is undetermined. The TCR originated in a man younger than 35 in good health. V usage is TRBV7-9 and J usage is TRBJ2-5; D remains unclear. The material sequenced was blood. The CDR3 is CASSLALSEQETQYF. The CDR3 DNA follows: TGTGCCAGCAGCTTAGCGCTATCGGAACAAGAGACCCAGTACTTC. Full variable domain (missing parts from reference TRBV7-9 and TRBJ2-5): DTGVSQNPRHKITKRGQNVTFRCDPISEHNRLYWYRQTLGQGPEFLTYFQNEAQLEKSRLLSDRFSAERPKGSFSTLEIQRTEQGDSAMYLCASSLALSEQETQYFGPGTRLLVL.